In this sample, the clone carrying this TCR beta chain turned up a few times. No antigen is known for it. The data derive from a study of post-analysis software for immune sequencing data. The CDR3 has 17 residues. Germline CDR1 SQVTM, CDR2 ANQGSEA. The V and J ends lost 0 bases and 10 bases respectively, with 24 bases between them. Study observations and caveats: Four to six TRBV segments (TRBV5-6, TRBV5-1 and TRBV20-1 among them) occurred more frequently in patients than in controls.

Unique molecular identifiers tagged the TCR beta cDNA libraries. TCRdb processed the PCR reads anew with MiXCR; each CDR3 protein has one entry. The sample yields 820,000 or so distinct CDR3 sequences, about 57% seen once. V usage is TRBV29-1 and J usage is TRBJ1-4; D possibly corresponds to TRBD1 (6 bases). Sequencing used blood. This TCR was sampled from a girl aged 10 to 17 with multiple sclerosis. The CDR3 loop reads CSVEDRNRAEGGGKLFF. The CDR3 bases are TGCAGCGTTGAAGATCGGAACAGGGCCGAAGGTGGGGGAAAACTGTTTTTT.